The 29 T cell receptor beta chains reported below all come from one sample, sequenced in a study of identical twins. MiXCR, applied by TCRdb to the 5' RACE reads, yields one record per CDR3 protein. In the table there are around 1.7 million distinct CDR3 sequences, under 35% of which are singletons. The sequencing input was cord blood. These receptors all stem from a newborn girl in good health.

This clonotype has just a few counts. DNA for the CDR3: TGTGCCAGCAGCTTAAAGGTACGGCTAGCTCCATACGAGCAGTACTTC. It translates to CASSLKVRLAPYEQYF. The chain is built from TRBV7-2 and TRBJ2-7; perhaps TRBD2 as D (5 bases). V was shortened by 2 bases and J by 4 bases, with 18 bases between the two germline ends. The CDR3 is 16 residues long. The germline CDR1 and CDR2 sequences are SGHTA and FQGNSA.

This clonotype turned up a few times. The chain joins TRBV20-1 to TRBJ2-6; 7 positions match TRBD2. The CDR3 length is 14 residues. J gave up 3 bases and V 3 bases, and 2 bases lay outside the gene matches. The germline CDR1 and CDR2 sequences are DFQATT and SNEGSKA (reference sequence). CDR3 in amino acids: CSARGGDGANVLTF. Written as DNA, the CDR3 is TGCAGTGCTAGGGGAGGGGATGGGGCCAACGTCCTGACTTTC.

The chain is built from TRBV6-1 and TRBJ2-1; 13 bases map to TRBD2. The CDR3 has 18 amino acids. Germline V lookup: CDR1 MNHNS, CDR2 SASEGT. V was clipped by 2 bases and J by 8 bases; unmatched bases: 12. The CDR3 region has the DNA TGTGCCAGCAGTGAACCACGGAGGACTAGCGGGAGTAACGATGAGCAGTTCTTC. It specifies CASSEPRRTSGSNDEQFF.

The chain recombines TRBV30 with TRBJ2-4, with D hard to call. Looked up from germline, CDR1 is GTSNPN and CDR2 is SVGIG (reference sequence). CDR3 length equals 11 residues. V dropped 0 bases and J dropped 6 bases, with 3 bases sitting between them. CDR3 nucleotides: TGTGCCTGGAGTGTTGTAAACATTCAGTACTTC. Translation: CAWSVVNIQYF.

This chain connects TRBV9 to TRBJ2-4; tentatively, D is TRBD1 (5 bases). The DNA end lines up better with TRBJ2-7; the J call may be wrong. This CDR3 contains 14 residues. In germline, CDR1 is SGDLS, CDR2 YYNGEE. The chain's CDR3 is CASSVTNQGGEQYF. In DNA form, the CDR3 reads TGTGCCAGCAGCGTCACGAACCAGGGCGGCGAGCAGTACTTC.

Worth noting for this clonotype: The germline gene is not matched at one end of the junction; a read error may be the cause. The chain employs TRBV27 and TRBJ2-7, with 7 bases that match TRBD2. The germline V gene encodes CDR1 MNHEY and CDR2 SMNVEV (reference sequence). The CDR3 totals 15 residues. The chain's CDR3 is CASSSRPTSSHEQYF. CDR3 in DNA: TGTGCCAGCAGTTCTCGCCCGACTAGCTCCCACGAGCAGTACTTC.

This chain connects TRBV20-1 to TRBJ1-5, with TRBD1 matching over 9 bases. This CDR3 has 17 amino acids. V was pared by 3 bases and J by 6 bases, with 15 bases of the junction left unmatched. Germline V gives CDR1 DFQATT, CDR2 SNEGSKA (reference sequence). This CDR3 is CSARLLLDRGYSQPQHF. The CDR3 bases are TGCAGTGCTAGGCTTCTCTTGGACAGGGGTTATAGTCAGCCCCAGCATTTT.

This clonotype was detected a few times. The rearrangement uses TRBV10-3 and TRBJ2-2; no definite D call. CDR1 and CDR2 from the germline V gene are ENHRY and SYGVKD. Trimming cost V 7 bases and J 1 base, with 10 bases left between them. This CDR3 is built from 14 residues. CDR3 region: CAITWTVNTGELFF. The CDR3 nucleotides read TGTGCCATCACTTGGACCGTGAACACCGGGGAGCTGTTTTTT.

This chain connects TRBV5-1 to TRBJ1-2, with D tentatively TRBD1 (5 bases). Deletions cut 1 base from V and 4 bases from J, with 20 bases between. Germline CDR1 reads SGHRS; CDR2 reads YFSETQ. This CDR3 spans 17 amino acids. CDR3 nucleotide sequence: TGCGCCAGCAGCTTGTCTGGGCAACAGGAGGTCTTCTATGGCTACACCTTC. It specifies CASSLSGQQEVFYGYTF.

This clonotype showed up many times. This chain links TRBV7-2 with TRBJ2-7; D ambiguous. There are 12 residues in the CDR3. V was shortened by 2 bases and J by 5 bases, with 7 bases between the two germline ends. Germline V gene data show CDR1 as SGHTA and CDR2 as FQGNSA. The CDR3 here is CASSLSVHEQYF. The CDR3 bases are TGTGCCAGCAGCTTATCGGTCCACGAGCAGTACTTC.

CDR3 bases: TGTGCCAGCAGTTTCTACAGGGAGTGGAGCAATCAGCCCCAGCATTTT. This sequence encodes CASSFYREWSNQPQHF. This chain links TRBV28 with TRBJ1-5; weak D call: TRBD1 (6 bases). Deletions cut 3 bases from V and 1 base from J, with 13 bases between. The CDR3 is made up of 16 amino acids. Germline V gene lookup returns CDR1 MDHEN and CDR2 SYDVKM.

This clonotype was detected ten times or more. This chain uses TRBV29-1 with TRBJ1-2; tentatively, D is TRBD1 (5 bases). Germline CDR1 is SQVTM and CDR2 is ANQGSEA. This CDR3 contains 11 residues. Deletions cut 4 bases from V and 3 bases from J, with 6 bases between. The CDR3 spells CSVVGDYGYTF. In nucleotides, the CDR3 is TGCAGCGTTGTGGGGGACTATGGCTACACCTTC.

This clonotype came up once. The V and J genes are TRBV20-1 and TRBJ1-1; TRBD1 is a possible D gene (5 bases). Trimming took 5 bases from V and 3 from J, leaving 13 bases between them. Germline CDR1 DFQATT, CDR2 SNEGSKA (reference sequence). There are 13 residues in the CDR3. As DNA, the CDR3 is TGCAGTGCTGGCTGGAGGGGAGACACTGAAGCTTTCTTT. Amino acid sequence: CSAGWRGDTEAFF.

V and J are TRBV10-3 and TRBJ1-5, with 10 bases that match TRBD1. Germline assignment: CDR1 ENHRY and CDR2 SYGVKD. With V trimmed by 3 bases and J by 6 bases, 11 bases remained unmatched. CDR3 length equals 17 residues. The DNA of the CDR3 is TGTGCCATCAGTGACTACCCGCGGGACAGGGGCGGTCAGCCCCAGCATTTT. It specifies CAISDYPRDRGGQPQHF.

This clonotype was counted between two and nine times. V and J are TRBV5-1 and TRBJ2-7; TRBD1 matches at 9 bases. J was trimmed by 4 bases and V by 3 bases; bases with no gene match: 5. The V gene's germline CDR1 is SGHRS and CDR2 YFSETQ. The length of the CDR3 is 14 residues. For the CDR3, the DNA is TGCGCCAGCAGCTGGACAGGGGCAGGGTACGAGCAGTACTTC. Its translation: CASSWTGAGYEQYF.

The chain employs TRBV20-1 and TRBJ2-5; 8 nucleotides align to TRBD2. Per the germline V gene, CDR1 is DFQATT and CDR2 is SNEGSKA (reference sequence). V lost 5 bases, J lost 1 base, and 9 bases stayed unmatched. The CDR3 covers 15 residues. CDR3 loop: CSAPPWTSSQETQYF. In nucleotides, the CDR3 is TGCAGTGCTCCCCCCTGGACTAGCAGCCAAGAGACCCAGTACTTC.

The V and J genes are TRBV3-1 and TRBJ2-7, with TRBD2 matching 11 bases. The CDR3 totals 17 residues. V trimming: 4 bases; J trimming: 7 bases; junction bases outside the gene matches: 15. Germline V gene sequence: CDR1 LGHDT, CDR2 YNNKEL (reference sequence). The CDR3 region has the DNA TGTGCCAGCAGCCCTCGCTATACTAGCGGGAGTAGGAATGAGCAGTACTTC. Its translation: CASSPRYTSGSRNEQYF.

The CDR3 reads CSVVGAFSYEQYF. The CDR3 DNA reads TGCAGCGTTGTAGGGGCCTTCTCCTACGAGCAGTACTTC. V gene TRBV29-1 combines with J gene TRBJ2-7; possibly TRBD1 for D (5 bases). CDR1 SQVTM and CDR2 ANQGSEA come from the germline V gene. Trimming stripped 4 bases from V and 0 bases from J, with 10 bases between. This CDR3 comprises 13 residues.

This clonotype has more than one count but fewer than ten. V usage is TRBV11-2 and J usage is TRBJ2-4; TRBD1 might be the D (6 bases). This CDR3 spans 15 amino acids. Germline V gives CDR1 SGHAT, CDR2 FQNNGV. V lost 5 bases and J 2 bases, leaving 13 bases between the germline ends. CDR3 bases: TGTGCCAGCAGCCGGATACAGGGCTCCAAAAACATTCAGTACTTC. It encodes CASSRIQGSKNIQYF.

CDR3 coding DNA: TGCGCCAGCAGCTTGGAGGTTAGCGGGCGCCCGAACACCGGGGAGCTGTTTTTT. This encodes CASSLEVSGRPNTGELFF. This chain uses TRBV5-1 with TRBJ2-2, with 7 positions matching TRBD2. Trimming cost V 0 bases and J 0 bases; bases outside gene matches: 8. The CDR3 totals 18 residues. Germline V CDR1 and CDR2: SGHRS, YFSETQ.

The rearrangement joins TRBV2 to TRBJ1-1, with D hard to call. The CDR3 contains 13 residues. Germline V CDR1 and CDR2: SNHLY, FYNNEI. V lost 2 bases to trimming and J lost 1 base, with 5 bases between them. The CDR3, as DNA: TGTGCCAGCAGTGAATTCAGGAACACTGAAGCTTTCTTT. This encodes CASSEFRNTEAFF.

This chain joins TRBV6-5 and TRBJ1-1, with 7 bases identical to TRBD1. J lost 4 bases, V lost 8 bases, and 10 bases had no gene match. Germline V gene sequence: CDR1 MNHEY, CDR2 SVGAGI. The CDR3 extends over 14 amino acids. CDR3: CASVLQGRATEAFF. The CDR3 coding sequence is TGTGCCAGCGTATTACAGGGGCGGGCCACTGAAGCTTTCTTT.

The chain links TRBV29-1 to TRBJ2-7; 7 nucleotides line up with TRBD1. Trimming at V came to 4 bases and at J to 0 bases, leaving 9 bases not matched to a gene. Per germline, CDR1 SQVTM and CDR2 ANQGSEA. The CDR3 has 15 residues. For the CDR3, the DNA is TGCAGCGTTGTGCATCAGGCAGGGGGCTCCTACGAGCAGTACTTC. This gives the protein CSVVHQAGGSYEQYF.

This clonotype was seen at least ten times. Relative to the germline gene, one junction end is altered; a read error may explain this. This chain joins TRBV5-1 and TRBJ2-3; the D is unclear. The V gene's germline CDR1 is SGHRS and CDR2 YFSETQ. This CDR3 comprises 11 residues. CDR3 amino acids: CASSSLDTQYF. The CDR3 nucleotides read TGTGCCAGCAGCTCCCTAGATACGCAGTATTTT.

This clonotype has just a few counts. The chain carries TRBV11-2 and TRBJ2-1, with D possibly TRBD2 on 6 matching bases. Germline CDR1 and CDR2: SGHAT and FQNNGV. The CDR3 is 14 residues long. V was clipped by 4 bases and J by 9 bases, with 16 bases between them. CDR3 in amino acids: CASSSAAGPSEQFF. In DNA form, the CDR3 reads TGTGCCAGCAGCTCCGCCGCGGGACCCAGTGAGCAGTTCTTC.

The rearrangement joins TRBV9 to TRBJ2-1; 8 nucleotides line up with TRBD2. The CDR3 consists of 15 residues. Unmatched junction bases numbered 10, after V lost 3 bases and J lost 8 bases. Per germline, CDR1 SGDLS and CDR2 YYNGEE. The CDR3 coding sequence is TGTGCCAGCAGCGCGATCGGGGGGGCAAGAGATGAGCAGTTCTTC. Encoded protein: CASSAIGGARDEQFF. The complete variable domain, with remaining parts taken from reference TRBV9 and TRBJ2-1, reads DSGVTQTPKHLITATGQRVTLRCSPRSGDLSVYWYQQSLDQGLQFLIQYYNGEERAKGNILERFSAQQFPDLHSELNLSSLELGDSALYFCASSAIGGARDEQFFGPGTRLTVL.

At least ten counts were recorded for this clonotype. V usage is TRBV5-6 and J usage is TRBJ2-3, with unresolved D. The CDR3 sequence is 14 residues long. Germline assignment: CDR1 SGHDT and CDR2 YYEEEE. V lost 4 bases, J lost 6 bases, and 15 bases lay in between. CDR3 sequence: CASSPRGLVDTQYF. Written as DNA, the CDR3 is TGTGCCAGCAGCCCTCGTGGGCTTGTGGATACGCAGTATTTT.

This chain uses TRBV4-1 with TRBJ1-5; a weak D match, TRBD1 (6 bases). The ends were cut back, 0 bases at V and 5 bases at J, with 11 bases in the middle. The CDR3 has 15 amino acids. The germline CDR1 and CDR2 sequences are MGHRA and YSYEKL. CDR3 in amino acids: CASSQDLRGDQPQHF. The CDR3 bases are TGCGCCAGCAGCCAAGATCTCAGGGGCGATCAGCCCCAGCATTTT.

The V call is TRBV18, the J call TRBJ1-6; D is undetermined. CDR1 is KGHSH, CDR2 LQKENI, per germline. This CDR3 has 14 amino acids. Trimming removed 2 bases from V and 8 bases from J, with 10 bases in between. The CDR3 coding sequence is TGTGCCAGCTCACCAGCGTTACGGGATTCACCCCTCCACTTT. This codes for CASSPALRDSPLHF.